The rows below give T cell receptor beta chains drawn from one sample of a study of CXCR3 chemokines and chemotherapy response in bladder cancer. TCRdb called the PCR reads again in MiXCR, with one record for every CDR3 protein. Among approximately 13,000 distinct CDR3 sequences listed, around 12% were seen once. Sample acquisition took place from a patient whose treatment included neoadjuvant chemotherapy. These receptor sequences come from a human donor with bladder cancer that did not respond to neoadjuvant chemotherapy. Each CDR3 is given with its conserved first and last residue. Each record gives: J gene, clone size, V gene, D gene, CDR3 DNA, CDR3 protein. D genes are given only for firm matches. Clone size appears in some rows only: once, few, many, or a class for an expanded clone.

TRBJ1-2 | many | TRBV6-5 | . | TGTGCCAGCAGTTACGCCAGGGCCTATGGCTACACCTTC | CASSYARAYGYTF
TRBJ2-2 | few | TRBV12-3/TRBV12-4 | . | TGTGCCAGCAGTTTTGGGATGACCGGGGAGCTGTTTTTT | CASSFGMTGELFF
TRBJ2-1 | many | TRBV6-2/TRBV6-3 | TRBD2 | TGTGCCAGCAGTTACGGGACTAGCGGGGAGCAGTTCTTC | CASSYGTSGEQFF
TRBJ2-6 | once | TRBV11-1 | TRBD2 | TGTGCCAGCAGCCGGGGGGGCACTGGGGCCAACGTCCTGACTTTC | CASSRGGTGANVLTF
TRBJ2-7 | many | TRBV7-2 | . | TGTGCCAGCAGCCCCAGGGGTGGGCGAAACTACGAGCAGTACTTC | CASSPRGGRNYEQYF
TRBJ1-1 | many | TRBV15 | . | TGTGCCACCAGCAGAGAAAGACCCGATGACGCTTTCTTT | CATSRERPDDAFF
TRBJ2-5 | many | TRBV7-2 | TRBD2 | TGTGCCAGCAGCTTCGGCGGGGGGGCGGGGGAGACCCAGTACTTC | CASSFGGGAGETQYF
TRBJ2-3 | many | TRBV27 | TRBD1 | TGTGCCAGCAGTTTTGTAACCGGGACAGGCCGTCTTACGCAGTATTTT | CASSFVTGTGRLTQYF
TRBJ1-2 | many | TRBV6-2/TRBV6-3 | . | TGTGCCAGCAGTTACACGACGGATGGCTACACCTTC | CASSYTTDGYTF
TRBJ2-2 | many | TRBV6-1 | . | TGTGCCAGCTACCAGAACACCGGGGAGCTGTTTTTT | CASYQNTGELFF
TRBJ2-7 | . | TRBV28 | . | TGTGCCAGCAGTTTCAGGGTCTACTCCTACGAGCAGTACTTC | CASSFRVYSYEQYF
TRBJ2-1 | many | TRBV10-3 | . | TGTGCCATCAGTGATTTTGGGGGTGAGGAGCAGTTCTTC | CAISDFGGEEQFF
TRBJ1-2 | many | TRBV6-1 | . | TGTGCCAGCAGGGGATTAGTACATACCCCTCCTCACTATGGCTACACCTTC | CASRGLVHTPPHYGYTF
TRBJ2-3 | medium-sized | TRBV27 | . | TGTGCCAGCAGTTTTGGGAGGGGGACAGATACGCAGTATTTT | CASSFGRGTDTQYF
TRBJ1-2 | . | TRBV6-5 | TRBD1 | TGTGCCAGCAGTTCAGACAGGGGTGGCTACACCTTC | CASSSDRGGYTF
TRBJ1-6 | medium-sized | TRBV7-2 | . | TGTGCCAGCAGCCACGGTAGCAATTCACCCCTCCACTTT | CASSHGSNSPLHF
TRBJ2-3 | few | TRBV20-1 | . | TGCAGTGCTAGTGAAGAGGAGGTTAGCACAGATACGCAGTATTTT | CSASEEEVSTDTQYF